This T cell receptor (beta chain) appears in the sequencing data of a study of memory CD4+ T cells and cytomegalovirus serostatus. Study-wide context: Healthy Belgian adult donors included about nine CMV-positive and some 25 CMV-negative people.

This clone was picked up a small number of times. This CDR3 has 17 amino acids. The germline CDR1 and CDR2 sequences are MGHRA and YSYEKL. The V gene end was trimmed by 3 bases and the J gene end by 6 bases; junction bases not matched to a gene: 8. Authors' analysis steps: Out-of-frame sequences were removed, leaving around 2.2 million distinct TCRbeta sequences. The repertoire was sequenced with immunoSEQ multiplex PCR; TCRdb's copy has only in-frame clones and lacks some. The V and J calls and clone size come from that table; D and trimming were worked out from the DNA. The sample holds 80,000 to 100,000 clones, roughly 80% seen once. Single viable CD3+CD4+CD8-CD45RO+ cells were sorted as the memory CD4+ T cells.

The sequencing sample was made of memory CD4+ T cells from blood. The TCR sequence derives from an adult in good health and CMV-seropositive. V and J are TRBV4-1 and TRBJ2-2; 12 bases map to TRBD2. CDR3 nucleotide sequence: TGCGCCAGCAGCCACGCTAGCGGGAGGGCCAAGGCCGGGGAGCTGTTTTTT. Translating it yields CASSHASGRAKAGELFF.